This TCR beta chain originates from a study of cytotoxic CD8 clonotypes in ibrutinib-treated CLL. For the study at large: Response sampling came at median approximately a year of treatment, ranging about 6 to 36 months.

The CDR3 sequence is 15 residues long. Germline V gives CDR1 SNHLY, CDR2 FYNNEI. Study findings and constraints: Sampling of sustained-remission and progressing patients occurred at differing times. Clonality increased with ibrutinib response but returned toward baseline at progression. Public clonotypes, rarely seen, contracted or held steady on treatment.

Details on this clone: Its matching antigen is unknown. The junction departs from germline at one end; a sequencing error may be responsible.

Sequencing used immunoSEQ multiplex PCR; TCRdb keeps in-frame clones, though not all of them. The data contain some 76,000 clones, approximately 82% of them singletons. This specimen was PBMCs, taken after 24 months of ibrutinib treatment. The receptor's source is a human donor with chronic lymphocytic leukemia. J is TRBJ2-3 and V is TRBV2; D is unresolved. The CDR3 sequence is CASTEGWSGTDTQYF. CDR3 sequence (DNA): TGTGCCAGCACTGAAGGGTGGTCTGGCACAGATACGCAGTATTTT. Together with reference TRBV2 and TRBJ2-3, the CDR3 gives the full variable domain: EPEVTQTPSHQVTQMGQEVILRCVPISNHLYFYWYRQILGQKVEFLVSFYNNEISEKSEIFDDQFSVERPDGSNFTLKIRSTKLEDSAMYFCASTEGWSGTDTQYFGPGTRLTVL.